Listed below are T cell receptor beta chains from one sample, sequenced in a study of blood T cell repertoires in COVID-19. Generated by immunoSEQ multiplex PCR, the TCRdb table keeps only in-frame clones and is missing some. This table has approximately 160,000 clones, more than 75% appearing once. Sequences were obtained from peripheral blood. Receptors originate from a man aged 55-75 years with COVID-19, enrolled during active disease. Each CDR3 is given without its conserved first and last residue. The order of the fields is CDR3 protein, clone size, V gene, J gene. Not all rows give a size; the values are once, few, many and, for expanded clones, a class.

ASSIATGSNSPLH	.	TRBV5-4	TRBJ1-6
ASSPGTGEFQPQH	.	TRBV18	TRBJ1-5
ASSLARGQTTYNYGYT	.	TRBV7-9	TRBJ1-2
ASSHTPGQGSYEQY	.	TRBV3-1/TRBV3-2	TRBJ2-7
ATSGVQGEGDYGYT	.	TRBV24-1	TRBJ1-2
ASSLVGVRARNTEAF	few	TRBV5-8	TRBJ1-1
ASSRGQGVDTQY	.	TRBV7-3	TRBJ2-3
ASSQGQADLKETQY	once	TRBV4-1	TRBJ2-5
ASSLTPPPVTEAF	.	TRBV6-5	TRBJ1-1
ASSKQDLNTEAF	.	TRBV9	TRBJ1-1
ASSEHENYGYT	.	TRBV2	TRBJ1-2
AWTQGVNTEAF	.	TRBV30	TRBJ1-1
ASSRGSWGNQPQH	.	TRBV28	TRBJ1-5
ASSAVTGYYEQY	.	TRBV7-2	TRBJ2-7
ASHGQENSPLH	.	TRBV11-3	TRBJ1-6
ASSQVHQGSPLH	.	TRBV3-1/TRBV3-2	TRBJ1-6
ASSPGTTGTGANEKLF	.	TRBV18	TRBJ1-4
ASSQARTGGFYEQY	once	TRBV4-1	TRBJ2-7
ASSPSGSNTEAF	once	TRBV7-9	TRBJ1-1
ASRQFGELF	.	TRBV12-3/TRBV12-4	TRBJ2-2
ASIKRTGPNTEAF	.	TRBV6-5	TRBJ1-1
ASNKNGVARTEAF	.	TRBV2	TRBJ1-1
ASRGQGNVVHEQY	.	TRBV2	TRBJ2-7
ASSPLAGGSMNTEAF	.	TRBV18	TRBJ1-1
ASGLYRESTEAF	once	TRBV19	TRBJ1-1
ASSLAGTVPAQQETQY	.	TRBV5-6	TRBJ2-5
ASGSGATINTGELF	.	TRBV3-1/TRBV3-2	TRBJ2-2
ASSSVTEAF	.	TRBV27	TRBJ1-1
ASRRNGQGTTEAF	.	TRBV19	TRBJ1-1
ASRTGLNSPLH	.	TRBV6-5	TRBJ1-6
ASSPEGRVDQQF	few	TRBV9	TRBJ2-1
ATCPGQGGDQPQH	.	TRBV19	TRBJ1-5
ASSLAGLAGGETQY	.	TRBV7-2	TRBJ2-5
ASSLTGTSVIETQY	.	TRBV7-2	TRBJ2-5
ASSRDRVGDTQY	.	TRBV9	TRBJ2-3
ASSQRRTGEAF	.	TRBV14	TRBJ1-1
ASSQETGVTYNEQF	once	TRBV4-3	TRBJ2-1
ASSLARARGYT	.	TRBV7-9	TRBJ1-2
AWMEGSYNSPLH	.	TRBV30	TRBJ1-6
ASSLPQAGVHEQY	.	TRBV7-8	TRBJ2-7
ASSFRENTEAF	.	TRBV27	TRBJ1-1
ASSRDAGGQETQY	.	TRBV7-9	TRBJ2-5
ASSSHGGGTDTQY	.	TRBV7-9	TRBJ2-3
ASSPPAAASLH	.	TRBV18	TRBJ1-6
ASSQQQGRLETQY	few	TRBV5-1	TRBJ2-5
ASSPRLTVDYQETQY	.	TRBV3-1/TRBV3-2	TRBJ2-5
ASSPSGQGSEQY	.	TRBV18	TRBJ2-7
ASERNKGTQY	.	TRBV6-6	TRBJ2-3
ASITVNEGVQY	once	TRBV7-2	TRBJ2-5
ASSLSPGQMNTEAF	few	TRBV18	TRBJ1-1
ASSLVAYLGQMNTEAF	.	TRBV7-2	TRBJ1-1
ASSLSPGTYEQY	.	TRBV7-2	TRBJ2-7
ASRPSGTVYGYT	.	TRBV6-5	TRBJ1-2
ASSYSTGPLYNEQF	once	TRBV6-2/TRBV6-3	TRBJ2-1
ASSLDDRGRSPYEQY	few	TRBV11-3	TRBJ2-7
ASSAADRRGETQY	once	TRBV11-2	TRBJ2-5
ATSDLTGGDTGELF	.	TRBV24-1	TRBJ2-2